Listed below are T cell receptor beta chains from one sample, sequenced in a study of CD4 T cells in relation to SARS-CoV-2 and coronaviruses. Data came from immunoSEQ multiplex PCR; TCRdb stores just in-frame clones and leaves some out. The sample holds some 22,000 clones; about 84% are singletons and the top ten take about 15%. The antigens of these receptors remain unknown. Sequences were obtained from CD4+ T cells from PBMCs, cultured in vitro. These receptors were collected from a human donor in good health. Both conserved end residues are part of each CDR3.

V	J	length	CDR3
TRBV19	TRBJ2-5	15	CASSGQGILQETQYF
TRBV5-1	TRBJ2-5	12	CASSQDQETQYF
TRBV6-1	TRBJ1-2	15	CASSEYPQGGNGYTF
TRBV30	TRBJ1-5	15	CAWSAGLRSNQPQHF
TRBV19	TRBJ1-3	16	CASSPTLGTNGNTIYF
TRBV7-2	TRBJ2-1	13	CASSSPTRGEQFF
TRBV11-3	TRBJ2-3	16	CASSIGQGAPTDTQYF
TRBV3-1/TRBV3-2	TRBJ1-3	15	CASSQGLRFGNTIYF
TRBV2	TRBJ1-1	17	CASSRLGTGEFYTEAFF
TRBV12-5	TRBJ2-7	19	CASGPIRTGGPNTTYEQYF
TRBV18	TRBJ2-7	14	CASSPLDSSYEQYF
TRBV24-1	TRBJ1-2	15	CATASGTEANYGYTF
TRBV19	TRBJ2-1	15	CASSRGPGSYNEQFF
TRBV4-1	TRBJ1-1	14	CASSRIVTNTEAFF
TRBV10-3	TRBJ2-7	16	CAISESGGRFGYEQYF
TRBV3-1/TRBV3-2	TRBJ1-2	15	CASRKGGSFVYGYTF
TRBV27	TRBJ2-3	14	CASSLGQYTDTQYF
TRBV28	TRBJ1-1	15	CASSLLVREGGGAFF
TRBV30	TRBJ1-2	12	CASQMTAQGYTF
TRBV18	TRBJ2-1	13	CASSPRTKNEQFF
TRBV24-1	TRBJ2-1	17	CATSDFGTSGRAGEQFF
TRBV7-9	TRBJ1-2	18	CASSLLGWPDREGYGYTF
TRBV10-3	TRBJ2-5	12	CAISVGGGTQYF
TRBV5-1	TRBJ1-1	14	CASSLIDKNTEAFF
TRBV6-5	TRBJ1-5	15	CASSPIRGGGQPQHF
TRBV28	TRBJ1-2	13	CASSVGTAYGYTF
TRBV12-3/TRBV12-4	TRBJ2-7	13	CASSRSAPYEQYF
TRBV7-8	TRBJ2-1	19	CASSLVRSGASGGYNEQFF
TRBV27	TRBJ2-7	14	CASSDLGGKYEQYF
TRBV18	TRBJ2-2	18	CASSPTLPSGTFAGELFF
TRBV5-1	TRBJ2-5	15	CASSLDGGLLETQYF
TRBV28	TRBJ2-2	13	CASSLYTTGELFF
TRBV2	TRBJ1-2	13	CASSVTPNYGYTF
TRBV5-4	TRBJ2-7	15	CASSLPGTRRYEQYF
TRBV4-1	TRBJ2-5	15	CASSPLRGGRETQYF
TRBV7-9	TRBJ2-3	14	CASSLDRLEDTQYF
TRBV3-1/TRBV3-2	TRBJ2-6	18	CASSLWTSGSFGANVLTF
TRBV3-1/TRBV3-2	TRBJ1-1	13	CASSQSGPLTAFF
TRBV30	TRBJ2-7	12	CAWSKSRYEQYF
TRBV29-1	TRBJ1-3	13	CSVERDSGNTIYF